This T cell receptor (beta chain) is drawn from a study of blood T cells in healthy people across ages. Study conclusions and caveats: Among long-lived donors, naive CD4+ cells were more numerous and diversity higher than in aged donors.

About this clonotype itself: Its specificity is unknown.

The CDR3 sequence is 16 residues long. The germline CDR1 and CDR2 sequences are SEHNR and FQNEAQ (reference sequence). Trimming left V 3 bases short and J 2 bases short, with 16 bases between. For the second PCR, which ran for about 6 to 11 cycles, a sample-barcoded 5' primer and a J-beta primer mix were used. Each cDNA molecule, via a template-switch adaptor with 12 random nucleotides, was tagged. TCRdb recomputed calls from the 5' RACE reads with MiXCR, one row per CDR3 protein. The table records about 1.4 million distinct CDR3 sequences, around 59% of them present only once. This chain connects TRBV7-9 to TRBJ2-5, with D possibly TRBD2 on 5 matching bases. The sequenced sample consisted of blood. This clonotype was sampled from a man younger than 30 in good health. DNA of the CDR3: TGTGCCAGCAGCTTCTTTTCTGGACTGCTACAAGAGACCCAGTACTTC. Protein sequence: CASSFFSGLLQETQYF. Variable domain in full (rest from reference TRBV7-9 and TRBJ2-5): DTGVSQNPRHKITKRGQNVTFRCDPISEHNRLYWYRQTLGQGPEFLTYFQNEAQLEKSRLLSDRFSAERPKGSFSTLEIQRTEQGDSAMYLCASSFFSGLLQETQYFGPGTRLLVL.